The rows below give T cell receptor beta chains drawn from one sample of a study of regulatory T cells in long-lasting Graves disease. One entry per CDR3 protein, called by TCRdb with MiXCR from the multiplex PCR reads. This sample carries roughly 530,000 distinct CDR3 sequences, more than 15% of them seen once, and the ten largest clones take just under 25%. The data were also submitted as part of a second study, on T cells in Graves' hyperthyroidism and ophthalmopathy.

Material: peripheral blood mononuclear cells (PBMCs), obtained at new diagnosis, from a patient treated with antithyroid drugs. These receptors were obtained from a woman aged 35 to 60 with Graves disease. CDR3s include the opening cysteine and the closing phenylalanine or tryptophan. Each record gives: CDR3 protein, CDR3 DNA, clone size, D gene, V gene, J gene. A D gene is named only where the DNA matches it firmly. A clone size is listed for some rows: how often the clone was seen (once, few, many), or a class if it is expanded.

CASSLQALHF	TGTGCCAGCAGTTTACAGGCCCTCCACTTT	few	NA	TRBV6-2/TRBV6-3	TRBJ1-6
CASSLVGLGGETQYF	TGTGCCAGCAGCCTCGTTGGACTAGGGGGCGAGACCCAGTACTTC	many	NA	TRBV11-2	TRBJ2-5
CASSQDGGLATGETQYF	TGCGCCAGCAGCCAAGATGGGGGACTAGCGACGGGAGAGACCCAGTACTTC	NA	TRBD2	TRBV4-1	TRBJ2-5
CASSGVSGELFF	TGTGCCAGCAGTGGGGTTTCCGGGGAGCTGTTTTTT	NA	NA	TRBV12-3/TRBV12-4	TRBJ2-2
CASSLGRGLGEAFF	TGTGCCAGCAGTTTAGGCAGGGGCTTAGGTGAAGCTTTCTTT	many	NA	TRBV28	TRBJ1-1
CASSIPLGDQPQHF	TGTGCCAGTAGTATCCCTTTAGGGGACCAGCCCCAGCATTTT	few	NA	TRBV19	TRBJ1-5
CASSQESGIKAFF	TGTGCCAGCAGCCAAGAATCCGGGATTAAAGCTTTCTTT	NA	NA	TRBV4-2	TRBJ1-1
CASSPGTARTGELFF	TGTGCCAGCAGTCCTGGGACAGCGCGCACCGGGGAGCTGTTTTTT	NA	TRBD1	TRBV27	TRBJ2-2
CASRPGLAGGREQFF	TGCGCCAGCAGGCCGGGACTAGCGGGGGGGCGTGAGCAGTTCTTC	NA	TRBD2	TRBV4-1	TRBJ2-1
CASRGDRGLVYGYTF	TGTGCCAGCAGGGGTGACAGGGGGCTTGTCTATGGCTACACCTTC	many	TRBD1	TRBV2	TRBJ1-2
CASSSGQGHGQPQHF	TGTGCCAGCAGTTCAGGACAGGGGCACGGTCAGCCCCAGCATTTT	NA	TRBD1	TRBV6-2/TRBV6-3	TRBJ1-5
CSANDVLQPGEQYF	TGCAGTGCTAATGACGTCCTCCAGCCAGGCGAGCAGTACTTC	many	NA	TRBV20-1	TRBJ2-7
CASSFVRGGTDTQYF	TGTGCCAGCAGTTTTGTGCGGGGGGGCACAGATACGCAGTATTTT	many	TRBD2	TRBV6-2/TRBV6-3	TRBJ2-3
CASSPTRGSYNEQFF	TGTGCCAGCAGCCCCACTCGGGGCTCCTACAATGAGCAGTTCTTC	many	NA	TRBV3-1	TRBJ2-1
CASSSSSGPLPPSREQYF	TGTGCCAGCAGTTCGTCTAGCGGACCATTACCCCCCTCTCGGGAGCAGTACTTC	NA	TRBD2	TRBV12-3/TRBV12-4	TRBJ2-7
CASGLLNREAFF	TGTGCCAGCGGACTCCTCAACAGGGAAGCTTTCTTT	NA	NA	TRBV2	TRBJ1-1
CASSLPGTIPYEQYF	TGTGCCAGCAGCCTCCCCGGGACTATCCCCTACGAGCAGTACTTC	NA	TRBD2	TRBV6-1	TRBJ2-7
CASSSQAETDTQYF	TGTGCCAGCAGCTCTCAAGCCGAGACAGATACGCAGTATTTT	many	NA	TRBV5-8	TRBJ2-3
CSASWAGGQETQYF	TGCAGTGCTAGCTGGGCTGGAGGCCAGGAGACCCAGTACTTC	NA	NA	TRBV20-1	TRBJ2-5
CASSLESGQGLEQYF	TGTGCCAGCAGCTTAGAGTCGGGACAGGGCCTCGAGCAGTACTTC	many	TRBD1	TRBV11-2	TRBJ2-7
CASRSSGVSYEQYF	TGTGCCAGCAGAAGCAGCGGGGTCTCCTACGAGCAGTACTTC	many	TRBD2	TRBV12-3/TRBV12-4	TRBJ2-7
CASTSRGINQPQHF	TGTGCCAGCACGTCCCGGGGCATCAATCAGCCCCAGCATTTT	many	NA	TRBV2	TRBJ1-5
CASSQLDSSYEQYF	TGCGCCAGCAGCCAGTTGGACAGCTCCTACGAGCAGTACTTC	NA	NA	TRBV11-2	TRBJ2-7
CASSELAGTNTGELFF	TGTGCCAGCAGCGAACTAGCGGGGACCAACACCGGGGAGCTGTTTTTT	NA	TRBD2	TRBV2	TRBJ2-2
CASREGPQETQYF	TGTGCCAGCAGAGAGGGACCACAAGAGACCCAGTACTTC	few	NA	TRBV25-1	TRBJ2-5
CASSQVSGGAGEQFF	TGTGCCAGCAGCCAAGTTAGCGGGGGGGCCGGTGAGCAGTTCTTC	few	TRBD2	TRBV3-1	TRBJ2-1
CASSTHKRESPQHF	TGTGCCAGTAGTACCCATAAGAGGGAATCGCCCCAGCATTTT	few	NA	TRBV19	TRBJ1-5
CASSPRGRGVPYEQYF	TGTGCCAGCAGCCCGCGAGGGAGGGGGGTTCCCTACGAGCAGTACTTC	few	NA	TRBV13	TRBJ2-7
CASKPSTVSSYNEQFF	TGTGCCAGCAAACCCTCGACTGTTAGCTCCTACAATGAGCAGTTCTTC	NA	NA	TRBV7-3	TRBJ2-1
CASSRLGPWDRYTF	TGTGCCAGCAGCCGATTGGGACCCTGGGATCGCTACACCTTC	NA	NA	TRBV7-2	TRBJ1-2
CASSLMKDTEAFF	TGTGCCAGCAGCTTAATGAAGGACACTGAAGCTTTCTTT	many	NA	TRBV7-3	TRBJ1-1
CASSELAGATDTQYF	TGTGCCAGCAGTGAACTAGCGGGAGCCACAGATACGCAGTATTTT	many	TRBD2	TRBV12-3/TRBV12-4	TRBJ2-3
CASSKGQGEQYF	TGTGCCAGCAGCAAGGGACAGGGCGAGCAGTACTTC	few	TRBD1	TRBV9	TRBJ2-7
CASSALSQPGELFF	TGTGCCAGCAGTGCGCTAAGTCAGCCCGGGGAGCTGTTTTTT	NA	NA	TRBV28	TRBJ2-2
CASSLEATRNTEAFF	TGTGCCAGCAGCTTGGAGGCCACTCGGAACACTGAAGCTTTCTTT	NA	NA	TRBV5-5	TRBJ1-1
CASSFLGELFF	TGTGCCAGCAGTTTCCTCGGGGAGCTGTTTTTT	many	NA	TRBV12-3/TRBV12-4	TRBJ2-2
CASTLEGQPQHF	TGTGCCAGTACCCTCGAGGGACAGCCCCAGCATTTT	few	NA	TRBV19	TRBJ1-5
CSVEGNTEAFF	TGCAGCGTTGAAGGGAACACTGAAGCTTTCTTT	many	NA	TRBV29-1	TRBJ1-1
CASSSGGQGGTEAFF	TGTGCCAGCAGCTCGGGGGGGCAGGGCGGCACTGAAGCTTTCTTT	NA	NA	TRBV5-5	TRBJ1-1
CASSLRGNSGTQYF	TGTGCCAGCAGCTTACGGGGGAATAGCGGGACCCAGTACTTC	NA	NA	TRBV7-9	TRBJ2-5
CASSSPGSPLHF	TGTGCCAGCAGCAGCCCGGGCTCACCCCTCCACTTT	few	NA	TRBV11-2	TRBJ1-6
CSASPITRGYTF	TGCAGTGCTAGCCCCATTACTCGGGGCTACACCTTC	many	NA	TRBV20-1	TRBJ1-2
CAGSRRGLSNQPQHF	TGTGCCGGGTCAAGACGGGGACTGAGCAATCAGCCCCAGCATTTT	many	NA	TRBV28	TRBJ1-5
CVSSRYYEQYF	TGTGTCAGCAGTCGCTATTACGAGCAGTACTTC	NA	NA	TRBV12-3/TRBV12-4	TRBJ2-7
CASRSSRQYRGYTF	TGTGCCAGCAGAAGTTCAAGACAGTATCGGGGCTACACCTTC	few	NA	TRBV6-1	TRBJ1-2
CAWSVGSGTTDTQYF	TGTGCCTGGAGTGTAGGGAGCGGTACCACAGATACGCAGTATTTT	many	NA	TRBV30	TRBJ2-3
CASTLGLGDTQYF	TGTGCCAGCACCCTGGGGTTGGGGGATACGCAGTATTTT	few	NA	TRBV12-3/TRBV12-4	TRBJ2-3